Below, 3 T cell receptor beta chains from the same sample are listed, as sequenced in a study of memory CD4+ T cells and cytomegalovirus serostatus. The sort gate was single viable CD3+CD4+CD8-CD45RO+ cells for memory CD4+ T cells. Repertoires were generated with immunoSEQ multiplex PCR, while TCRdb's copy carries only in-frame clones and drops some. Of about 73,000 clones listed, around 82% were seen once; the top ten hold 2% to 3%. Sequencing used memory CD4+ T cells from blood. These receptors originate from an adult in good health and CMV-seropositive.

This chain connects TRBV30 to TRBJ1-5, with 11 nucleotides matching TRBD1. Germline lookup yields CDR1 GTSNPN and CDR2 SVGIG (reference sequence). J was trimmed by 6 bases and V by 3 bases; bases with no gene match: 10. The CDR3 consists of 16 residues. The CDR3 loop is CAWSSSDRGLRQPQHF. The CDR3 nucleotides read TGTGCCTGGAGCTCGTCGGACAGGGGGCTACGTCAGCCCCAGCATTTT.

This sequence joins TRBV30 and TRBJ1-5; weak D call: TRBD1 (6 bases). V lost 0 bases and J 6 bases, leaving 9 bases between the germline ends. The germline V gene encodes CDR1 GTSNPN and CDR2 SVGIG (reference sequence). CDR3 length: 13 amino acids. The CDR3 sequence: CAWSVGGLQPQHF. The DNA for the CDR3 is TGTGCCTGGAGTGTAGGGGGGCTTCAGCCCCAGCATTTT.

The CDR3 region is CASSPRVKSGAYNEQFF. The CDR3 nucleotides read TGTGCCAGCTCACCACGGGTTAAGTCAGGCGCCTACAATGAGCAGTTCTTC. The chain links TRBV18 to TRBJ2-1; no definite D call. In germline, CDR1 is KGHSH, CDR2 LQKENI. V dropped 1 base and J dropped 2 bases, with 15 bases sitting between them. There are 17 residues in the CDR3. Drawing the rest from reference TRBV18 and TRBJ2-1, the complete variable domain is NAGVMQNPRHLVRRRGQEARLRCSPMKGHSHVYWYRQLPEEGLKFMVYLQKENIIDESGMPKERFSAEFPKEGPSILRIQQVVRGDSAAYFCASSPRVKSGAYNEQFFGPGTRLTVL.